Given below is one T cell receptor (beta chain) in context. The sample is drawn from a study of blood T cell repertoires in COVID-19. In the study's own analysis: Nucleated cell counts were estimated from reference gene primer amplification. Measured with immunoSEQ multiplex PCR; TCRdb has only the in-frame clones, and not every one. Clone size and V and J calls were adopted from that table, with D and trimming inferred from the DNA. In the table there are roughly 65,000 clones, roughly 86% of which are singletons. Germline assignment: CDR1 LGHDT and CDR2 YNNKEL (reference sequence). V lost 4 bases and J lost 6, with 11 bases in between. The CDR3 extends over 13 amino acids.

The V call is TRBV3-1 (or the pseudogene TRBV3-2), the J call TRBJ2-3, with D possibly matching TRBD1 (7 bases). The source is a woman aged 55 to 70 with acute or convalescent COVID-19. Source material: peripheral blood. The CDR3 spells CASSPGGTDTQYF. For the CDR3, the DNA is TGTGCCAGCAGCCCAGGGGGGACGGATACGCAGTATTTT.